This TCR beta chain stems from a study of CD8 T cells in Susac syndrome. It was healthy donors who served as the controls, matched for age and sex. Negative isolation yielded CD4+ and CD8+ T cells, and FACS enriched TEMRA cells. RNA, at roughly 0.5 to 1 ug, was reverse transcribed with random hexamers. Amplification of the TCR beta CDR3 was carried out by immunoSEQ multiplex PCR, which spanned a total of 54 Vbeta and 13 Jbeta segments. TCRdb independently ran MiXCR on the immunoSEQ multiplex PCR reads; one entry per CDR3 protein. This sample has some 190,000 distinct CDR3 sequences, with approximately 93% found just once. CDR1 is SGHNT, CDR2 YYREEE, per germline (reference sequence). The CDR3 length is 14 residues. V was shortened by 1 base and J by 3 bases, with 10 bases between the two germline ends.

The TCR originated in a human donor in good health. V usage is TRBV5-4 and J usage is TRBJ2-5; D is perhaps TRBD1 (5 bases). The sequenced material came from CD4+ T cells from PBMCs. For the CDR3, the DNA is TGTGCCAGCAGCTTGACAGGATTCGAAGAGACCCAGTACTTC. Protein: CASSLTGFEETQYF.